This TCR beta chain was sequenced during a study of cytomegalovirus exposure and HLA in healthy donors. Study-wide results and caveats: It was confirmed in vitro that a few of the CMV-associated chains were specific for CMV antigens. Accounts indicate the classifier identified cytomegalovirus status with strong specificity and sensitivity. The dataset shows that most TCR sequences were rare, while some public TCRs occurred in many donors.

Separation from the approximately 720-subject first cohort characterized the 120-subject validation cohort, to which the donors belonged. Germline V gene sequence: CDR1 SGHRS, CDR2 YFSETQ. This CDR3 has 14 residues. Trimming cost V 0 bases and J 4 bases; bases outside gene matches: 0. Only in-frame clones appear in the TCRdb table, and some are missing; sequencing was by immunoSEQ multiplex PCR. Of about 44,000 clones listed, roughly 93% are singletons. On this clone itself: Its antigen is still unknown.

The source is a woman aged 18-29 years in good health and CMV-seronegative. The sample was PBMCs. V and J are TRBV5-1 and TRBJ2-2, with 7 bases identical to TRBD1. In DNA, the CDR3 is TGCGCCAGCAGCTTGGACAGGGGCACCGGGGAGCTGTTTTTT. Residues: CASSLDRGTGELFF. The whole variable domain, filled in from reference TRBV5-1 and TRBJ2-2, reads KAGVTQTPRYLIKTRGQQVTLSCSPISGHRSVSWYQQTPGQGLQFLFEYFSETQRNKGNFPGRFSGRQFSNSRSEMNVSTLELGDSALYLCASSLDRGTGELFFGEGSRLTVL.